A single sample is the source of the 2 T cell receptor beta chains below, sequenced in a study of cytomegalovirus exposure and HLA in healthy donors. PCR used 60 Vbeta primers and 13 Jbeta primers. Data came from immunoSEQ multiplex PCR; TCRdb stores just in-frame clones and leaves some out. The sample consists of roughly 150,000 clones, 66% of them appearing once. The sequencing sample was made of PBMCs. The receptors were sampled from a human donor in good health.

The chain uses TRBV2 and TRBJ2-5; 12 bases fit TRBD2. Germline lookup yields CDR1 SNHLY and CDR2 FYNNEI. V lost 4 bases and J lost 4; bases outside the gene matches: 4. The CDR3 runs to 15 residues. This CDR3 reads CASSATSGSLETQYF. CDR3 bases: TGTGCCAGCAGTGCGACTAGCGGGAGTCTAGAGACCCAGTACTTC.

This chain connects TRBV9 to TRBJ2-1; a weak D match, TRBD2 (6 bases). Germline values: CDR1 SGDLS, CDR2 YYNGEE. The V end lost 0 bases, the J end lost 3 bases, and 10 bases lay between the germline ends. The CDR3 contains 15 residues. CDR3 residues: CASSVEGGIYNEQFF. The CDR3 DNA is TGTGCCAGCAGCGTAGAAGGCGGGATCTACAATGAGCAGTTCTTC. The complete variable domain, with remaining parts taken from reference TRBV9 and TRBJ2-1, reads DSGVTQTPKHLITATGQRVTLRCSPRSGDLSVYWYQQSLDQGLQFLIQYYNGEERAKGNILERFSAQQFPDLHSELNLSSLELGDSALYFCASSVEGGIYNEQFFGPGTRLTVL.